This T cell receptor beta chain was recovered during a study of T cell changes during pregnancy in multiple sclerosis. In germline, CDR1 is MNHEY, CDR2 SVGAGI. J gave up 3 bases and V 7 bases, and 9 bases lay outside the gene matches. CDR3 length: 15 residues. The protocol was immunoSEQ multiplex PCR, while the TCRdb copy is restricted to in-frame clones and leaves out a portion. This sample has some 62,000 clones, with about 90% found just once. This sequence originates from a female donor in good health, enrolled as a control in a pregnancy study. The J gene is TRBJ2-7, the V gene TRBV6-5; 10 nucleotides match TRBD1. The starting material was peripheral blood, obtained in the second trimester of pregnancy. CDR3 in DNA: TGTGCCAGCACCGAACAGGGGACAGGGGTCTACGAGCAGTACTTC. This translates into CASTEQGTGVYEQYF.